This T cell receptor (beta chain) was recorded in a study of T cell responses to AZD1222 COVID-19 vaccine. The assay was immunoSEQ multiplex PCR, and TCRdb's table has in-frame clones only and misses some. The table has 150,000 to 180,000 clones, about 90% seen once; the top ten hold about 5.1%. The CDR3 contains 15 residues. Germline CDR1 and CDR2: SEHNR and FQNEAQ (reference sequence). Trimming shortened V by 5 bases and J by 3 bases, and 14 bases separated the two germline ends. The gene calls are TRBV7-9 and TRBJ2-1; the D is unclear. Sequenced here: peripheral blood, sampled on day 0 of MenACWY control vaccination. This TCR was sampled from an adult in good health. The CDR3 loop is CASSPENLIYNEQFF. CDR3 in DNA: TGTGCCAGCAGCCCCGAAAATCTTATCTACAATGAGCAGTTCTTC.